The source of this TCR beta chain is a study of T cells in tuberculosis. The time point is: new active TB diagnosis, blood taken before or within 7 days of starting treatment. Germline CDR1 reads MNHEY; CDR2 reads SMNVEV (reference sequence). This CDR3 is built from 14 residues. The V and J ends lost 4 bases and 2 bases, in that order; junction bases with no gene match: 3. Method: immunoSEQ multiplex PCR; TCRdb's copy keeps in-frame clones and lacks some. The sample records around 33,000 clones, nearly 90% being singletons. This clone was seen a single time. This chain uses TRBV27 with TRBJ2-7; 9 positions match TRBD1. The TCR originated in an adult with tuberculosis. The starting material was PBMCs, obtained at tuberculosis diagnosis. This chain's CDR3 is CASSSQGAAYEQYF. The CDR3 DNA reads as TGTGCCAGCAGTTCACAGGGGGCCGCCTACGAGCAGTACTTC.